This T cell receptor beta chain stems from a study of cytomegalovirus exposure and HLA in healthy donors. PCR used 60 Vbeta primers and 13 Jbeta primers. Measured with immunoSEQ multiplex PCR; TCRdb has only the in-frame clones, and not every one. The sample gives fewer than 200,000 clones, 68% of which show up once; less than 1.5% is in the top ten. Germline values: CDR1 ENHRY, CDR2 SYGVKD. The CDR3 is made up of 14 amino acids. Trimming shortened V by 1 base and J by 4 bases, and 8 bases separated the two germline ends. Study-wide findings and caveats: In a later analysis, an Asian-associated ancestry cluster reportedly showed fewer N-insertions than the approximately 640-donor mean.

At the time of sampling, donors were nominally healthy, though unrecorded immune exposures were likely. A word on this clone: What it recognizes is unknown.

The chain uses TRBV10-3 and TRBJ1-5, with D unresolved. The receptor's source is a man aged 45-65 years in good health and CMV-seronegative. Sequencing was done on a sample of PBMCs. In DNA, the CDR3 is TGTGCCATCAGTGAGTACAGAGAGAATCAGCCCCAGCATTTT. This codes for CAISEYRENQPQHF.